Listed below are T cell receptor beta chains from one sample, sequenced in a study of identical twins. Each CDR3 protein gets one entry after TCRdb re-called the 5' RACE reads with MiXCR. Of some 660,000 distinct CDR3 sequences listed, 8.6% are singletons. These same data were also listed under a study on yellow fever vaccine responses in identical twins.

Specimen: PBMCs. The receptors originated from a woman between 18 and 30 years old in good health. CDR3s include the opening cysteine and the closing phenylalanine or tryptophan. A D gene is named only where the DNA matches it firmly. Clone size is given for some rows only: seen once, a few or many times, or a class if the clone is expanded.

many | TRBD1 | TRBJ2-2 | TRBV7-2 | 14 | CASSPTGVPGELFF | TGTGCCAGCAGCCCGACAGGGGTTCCCGGGGAGCTGTTTTTT
few | TRBD2 | TRBJ2-1 | TRBV7-3 | 15 | CASKLVAGGYNEQFF | TGTGCCAGCAAGCTGGTAGCGGGGGGGTACAATGAGCAGTTCTTC
- | TRBD2 | TRBJ2-1 | TRBV11-2 | 13 | CASSLGETSGQFF | TGTGCCAGCAGCTTAGGGGAGACTAGCGGGCAGTTCTTC
- | TRBD2 | TRBJ2-1 | TRBV4-3 | 15 | CASSQEAGVRNEQFF | TGCGCCAGCAGCCAAGAGGCGGGAGTACGGAATGAGCAGTTCTTC
few | - | TRBJ2-1 | TRBV28 | 15 | CASSFLVPGLNEQFF | TGTGCCAGCAGTTTCTTGGTTCCGGGGTTGAATGAGCAGTTCTTC
- | - | TRBJ2-2 | TRBV9 | 16 | CASSVEWENRAGELFF | TGTGCCAGCAGCGTAGAGTGGGAAAACCGTGCCGGGGAGCTGTTTTTT
few | - | TRBJ1-1 | TRBV14 | 15 | CASSLRHGLNTEAFF | TGTGCCAGCAGTCTCCGGCACGGATTGAACACTGAAGCTTTCTTT
few | - | TRBJ2-3 | TRBV12-3/TRBV12-4 | 13 | CAVRRWGTDTQYF | TGTGCCGTCCGCCGTTGGGGCACAGATACGCAGTATTTT
few | - | TRBJ2-5 | TRBV12-3/TRBV12-4 | 15 | CASSPGGQDQETQYF | TGTGCCAGCAGCCCGGGGGGACAGGACCAAGAGACCCAGTACTTC
- | - | TRBJ1-1 | TRBV28 | 12 | CAINDGGLKAFF | TGTGCCATTAACGATGGGGGGCTTAAAGCTTTCTTT
many | - | TRBJ2-7 | TRBV10-3 | 15 | CAISESGVGSYEQYF | TGTGCCATCAGTGAGTCGGGGGTCGGGTCCTACGAGCAGTACTTC
few | TRBD1 | TRBJ2-1 | TRBV15 | 14 | CATSRVGTGNEQFF | TGTGCCACCAGCAGAGTGGGGACAGGCAATGAGCAGTTCTTC
- | - | TRBJ2-7 | TRBV5-1 | 17 | CASSPAARARSSYEQYF | TGCGCCAGCAGCCCGGCAGCTAGGGCAAGGAGCTCCTACGAGCAGTACTTC
- | - | TRBJ1-5 | TRBV6-2/TRBV6-3 | 17 | CASSYTTGMVSNQPQHF | TGTGCCAGCAGTTACACCACAGGGATGGTGAGCAATCAGCCCCAGCATTTT
many | TRBD2 | TRBJ2-1 | TRBV12-3/TRBV12-4 | 15 | CASSPGTSGSGEQFF | TGTGCCAGCAGCCCCGGGACTAGCGGGAGCGGAGAGCAGTTCTTC
- | TRBD2 | TRBJ2-7 | TRBV13 | 17 | CASSQTGTSGSSYEQYF | TGTGCCAGCAGCCAAACAGGGACTAGCGGTTCCTCCTACGAGCAGTACTTC
- | - | TRBJ2-1 | TRBV28 | 14 | CASSFGQGSNEQFF | TGTGCCAGCAGTTTCGGGCAGGGGAGCAATGAGCAGTTCTTC
- | - | TRBJ2-5 | TRBV13 | 12 | CASSVGSSTQYF | TGTGCCAGCAGTGTAGGCTCCTCGACCCAGTACTTC
many | - | TRBJ2-3 | TRBV5-1 | 16 | CASSLAPGSPTYTQYF | TGCGCCAGCAGCTTGGCCCCGGGGAGCCCCACATATACGCAGTATTTT
- | - | TRBJ2-3 | TRBV7-2 | 16 | CASSPRDGTYTDTQYF | TGTGCCAGCAGCCCCCGGGACGGGACTTACACAGATACGCAGTATTTT
few | - | TRBJ2-7 | TRBV5-5 | 16 | CASSLTWKGVTYEQYF | TGTGCCAGCAGCTTGACATGGAAAGGGGTAACCTACGAGCAGTACTTC
few | - | TRBJ2-1 | TRBV6-2/TRBV6-3 | 12 | CASSYRDHEQFF | TGTGCCAGCAGTTACAGGGATCATGAGCAGTTCTTC
- | - | TRBJ2-3 | TRBV20-1 | 11 | CSASLSDTQYF | TGCAGTGCTAGCCTTAGCGATACGCAGTATTTT
- | TRBD2 | TRBJ2-2 | TRBV6-2/TRBV6-3 | 18 | CASSYSKKSGIGTGELFF | TGTGCCAGCAGTTACTCAAAGAAGAGCGGGATTGGCACCGGGGAGCTGTTTTTT
many | - | TRBJ1-2 | TRBV6-1 | 14 | CASKDVSQNYGYTF | TGTGCCAGCAAAGATGTGTCCCAGAACTATGGCTACACCTTC
few | - | TRBJ2-3 | TRBV4-1 | 15 | CASSQGDSGTDTQYF | TGCGCCAGCAGCCAAGGGGACTCTGGCACAGATACGCAGTATTTT
few | - | TRBJ1-1 | TRBV30 | 14 | CAWSVAGTDTEAFF | TGTGCCTGGAGTGTAGCCGGGACGGACACTGAAGCTTTCTTT
- | - | TRBJ2-1 | TRBV28 | 11 | CASSTYVDQFF | TGTGCCAGCAGTACCTACGTTGATCAGTTCTTC